The subject of this entry is one T cell receptor (beta chain). As for time point: pre-sensitization, week 0. Sample treatment: therapeutic diphenylcyclopropenone sensitization with weekly scalp DPC. TCRdb re-analysed the RACE reads in MiXCR, keeping a single row per CDR3 protein. Among more than 250,000 distinct CDR3 sequences listed, approximately 8.6% were seen once. This entry comes from a study of human T cells and chemical hapten exposure. This receptor was identified in a woman in her thirties or forties with alopecia areata. Some clones in this sample may be carry-over from other donors' samples. The material was whole blood, obtained in connection with sensitization to the hapten diphenylcyclopropenone (DPC).

The CDR3 coding sequence is TGTGCCAGCAGTCAGAGGGGCAATGAGCAGTTCTTC. This translates into CASSQRGNEQFF. V gene TRBV2 combines with J gene TRBJ2-1; tentatively, D is TRBD1 or TRBD2 (5 bases each). CDR3 length: 12 amino acids. The V end was cut by 5 bases, the J end by 6 bases, with 8 bases between. The V gene's germline CDR1 is SNHLY and CDR2 FYNNEI.